The 7 T cell receptor beta chains below were found in one sample sequenced in a study of cytomegalovirus exposure and HLA in healthy donors. Primers included in the PCR were 60 Vbeta and 13 Jbeta primers. Measured with immunoSEQ multiplex PCR; TCRdb has only the in-frame clones, and not every one. The sample consists of approximately 190,000 clones, around 86% of them appearing once. The sequenced sample consisted of PBMCs. The receptors shown here come from a man younger than 45 in good health and CMV-seronegative.

This chain joins TRBV5-1 and TRBJ2-7, with TRBD1 identical over 9 bases. This CDR3 is built from 15 residues. The germline gives CDR1 SGHRS, CDR2 YFSETQ. V trimming: 0 bases; J trimming: 6 bases; junction bases outside the gene matches: 7. In DNA, the CDR3 is TGCGCCAGCAGCTTGGATCGGGACAGGGCGATCGAGCAGTACTTC. It specifies CASSLDRDRAIEQYF.

J is TRBJ1-1 and V is TRBV5-4; perhaps TRBD1 as D (5 bases). CDR1 is SGHNT, CDR2 YYREEE, per germline (reference sequence). This CDR3 comprises 15 residues. Trimming removed 4 bases at V and 2 bases at J, with 15 bases between. DNA of the CDR3: TGTGCCAGCAGCCCCATGGACATGGCAAACACTGAAGCTTTCTTT. It codes for CASSPMDMANTEAFF. Drawing the rest from reference TRBV5-4 and TRBJ1-1, the complete variable domain is ETGVTQSPTHLIKTRGQQVTLRCSSQSGHNTVSWYQQALGQGPQFIFQYYREEENGRGNFPPRFSGLQFPNYSSELNVNALELDDSALYLCASSPMDMANTEAFFGQGTRLTVV.

The rearrangement links TRBV7-9 to TRBJ1-5; 9 nucleotides line up with TRBD1. The CDR3 has 14 amino acids. V was clipped by 5 bases and J by 5 bases; unmatched bases: 4. Germline V gives CDR1 SEHNR, CDR2 FQNEAQ (reference sequence). The CDR3 DNA is TGTGCCAGCAGCCACACAGGGGGCGATCAGCCCCAGCATTTT. Its translation: CASSHTGGDQPQHF. Combining the CDR3 with reference TRBV7-9 and TRBJ1-5 gives the whole variable domain DTGVSQNPRHKITKRGQNVTFRCDPISEHNRLYWYRQTLGQGPEFLTYFQNEAQLEKSRLLSDRFSAERPKGSFSTLEIQRTEQGDSAMYLCASSHTGGDQPQHFGDGTRLSIL.

The genes are TRBV6-1 and TRBJ2-3; 15 bases agree with TRBD2. Losses at the gene ends were 1 base for V and 5 bases for J; bases not matched to a gene: 4. Germline V CDR1 and CDR2: MNHNS, SASEGT. There are 17 residues in the CDR3. CDR3 bases: TGTGCCAGCAGTGAAGGGACTAGCGGGGGGGGAGGAGATACGCAGTATTTT. Translating gives CASSEGTSGGGGDTQYF.

V usage is TRBV28 and J usage is TRBJ1-2; D is undetermined. Germline CDR1 reads MDHEN; CDR2 reads SYDVKM. The CDR3 loop spans 12 amino acids. Trimming cost V 7 bases and J 4 bases, with 10 bases left between them. Written as DNA, the CDR3 is TGTGCCAGCAATAGCCGAATCTATGGCTACACCTTC. Its protein is CASNSRIYGYTF.

The chain joins TRBV13 to TRBJ2-3; 12 bases agree with TRBD2. With V trimmed by 5 bases and J by 1 base, 7 bases remained unmatched. This CDR3 contains 17 residues. Germline values: CDR1 PRHDT, CDR2 FYEKMQ (reference sequence). As DNA, the CDR3 is TGTGCCAGCAGCCTCAAGACTAGCGGGAGCCGCACAGATACGCAGTATTTT. Translating gives CASSLKTSGSRTDTQYF.

The chain is built from TRBV19 and TRBJ2-7; D might be TRBD2 (7 bases). Germline CDR1 LNHDA, CDR2 SQIVND (reference sequence). Trimming took 1 base from V and 4 from J, leaving 11 bases between them. The CDR3 contains 14 residues. This chain's CDR3 is CASSIGGGEYEQYF. The CDR3 DNA sequence: TGTGCCAGTAGTATAGGCGGGGGCGAATACGAGCAGTACTTC.